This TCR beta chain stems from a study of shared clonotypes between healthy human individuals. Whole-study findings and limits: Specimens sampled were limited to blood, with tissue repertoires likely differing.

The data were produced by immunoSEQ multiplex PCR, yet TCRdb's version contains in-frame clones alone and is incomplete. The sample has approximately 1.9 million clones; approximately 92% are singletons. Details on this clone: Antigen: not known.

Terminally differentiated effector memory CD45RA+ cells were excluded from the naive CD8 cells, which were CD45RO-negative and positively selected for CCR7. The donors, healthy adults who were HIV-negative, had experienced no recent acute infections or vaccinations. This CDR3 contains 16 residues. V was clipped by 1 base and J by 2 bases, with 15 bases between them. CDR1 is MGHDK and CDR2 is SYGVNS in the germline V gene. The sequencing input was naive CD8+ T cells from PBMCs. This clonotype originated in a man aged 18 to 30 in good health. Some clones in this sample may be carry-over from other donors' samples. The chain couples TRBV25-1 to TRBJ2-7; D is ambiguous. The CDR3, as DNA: TGTGCCAGCAGTGAATGGCCAGTGACCGTTACCTACGAGCAGTACTTC. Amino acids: CASSEWPVTVTYEQYF.